This paragraph covers one T cell receptor (beta chain) sequence. The target antigen is unknown. These data come from a study of T cell responses to AZD1222 COVID-19 vaccine. Study in general: It was second doses at about 4 or about 12 weeks that were pooled. Study-level points and caveats: After two AZD1222 doses, spike-specific TCR breadth and depth rose versus day 0.

Sequencing used immunoSEQ multiplex PCR; TCRdb keeps in-frame clones, though not all of them. The table includes around 99,000 clones, 89% detected once. The CDR3 loop spans 15 amino acids. CDR1 is SGHRS and CDR2 is YFSETQ in the germline V gene. The V end lost 5 bases, the J end lost 0 bases, and 9 bases lay between the germline ends. The origin of this receptor is an adult in good health. This specimen consisted of peripheral blood, obtained on day 0 of AZD1222 vaccination. The chain combines TRBV5-1 with TRBJ2-6; D could derive from TRBD1 or TRBD2 (5 bases each). The CDR3 loop is CASRFGGSGANVLTF. DNA of the CDR3: TGCGCCAGCAGATTTGGGGGCTCTGGGGCCAACGTCCTGACTTTC.